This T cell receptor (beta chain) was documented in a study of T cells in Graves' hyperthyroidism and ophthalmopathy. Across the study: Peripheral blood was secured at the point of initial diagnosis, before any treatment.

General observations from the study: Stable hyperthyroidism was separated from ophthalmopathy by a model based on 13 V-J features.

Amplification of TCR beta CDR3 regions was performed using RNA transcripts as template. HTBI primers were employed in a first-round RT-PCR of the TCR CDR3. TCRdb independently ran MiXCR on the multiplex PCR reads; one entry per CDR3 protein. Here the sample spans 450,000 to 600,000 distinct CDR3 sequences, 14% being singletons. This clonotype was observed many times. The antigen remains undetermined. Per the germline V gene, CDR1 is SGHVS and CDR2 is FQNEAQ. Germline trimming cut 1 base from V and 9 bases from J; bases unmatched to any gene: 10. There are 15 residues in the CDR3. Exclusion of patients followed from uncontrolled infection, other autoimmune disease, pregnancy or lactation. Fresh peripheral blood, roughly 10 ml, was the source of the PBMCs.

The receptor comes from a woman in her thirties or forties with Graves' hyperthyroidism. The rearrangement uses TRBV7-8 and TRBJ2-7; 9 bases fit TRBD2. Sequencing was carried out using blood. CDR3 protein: CASSLVRAGGLGQYF. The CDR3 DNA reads TGTGCCAGCAGCTTAGTTCGTGCGGGAGGGTTGGGGCAGTACTTC.